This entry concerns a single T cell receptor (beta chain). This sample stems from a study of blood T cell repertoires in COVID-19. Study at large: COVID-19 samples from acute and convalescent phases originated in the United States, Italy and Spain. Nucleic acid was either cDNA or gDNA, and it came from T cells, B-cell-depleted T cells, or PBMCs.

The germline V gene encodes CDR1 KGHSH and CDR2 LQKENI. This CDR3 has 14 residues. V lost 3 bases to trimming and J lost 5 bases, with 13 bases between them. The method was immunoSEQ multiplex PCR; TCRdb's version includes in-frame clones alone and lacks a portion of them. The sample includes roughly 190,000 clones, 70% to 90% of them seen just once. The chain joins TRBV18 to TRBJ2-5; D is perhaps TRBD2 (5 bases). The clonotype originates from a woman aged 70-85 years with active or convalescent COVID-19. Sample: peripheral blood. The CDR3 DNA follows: TGTGCCAGCTCACCTCGAGCGGCCTGGGAGACCCAGTACTTC. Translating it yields CASSPRAAWETQYF.